These 10 T cell receptor beta chains originate from one sample sequenced in a study of cytomegalovirus exposure and HLA in healthy donors. Some clones are missing from TCRdb's copy, which holds only in-frame ones; the method was immunoSEQ multiplex PCR. Here the sample spans over 150,000 clones, over 85% being singletons. Input material: PBMCs. The receptors originated from a man aged 18 to 30 in good health and CMV-seropositive.

The chain uses TRBV28 and TRBJ2-1; 8 bases map to TRBD1. V shed 3 bases and J 8 bases; nucleotides not matched to a gene: 6. The CDR3 spans 14 residues. The germline V gene has CDR1 MDHEN and CDR2 SYDVKM. CDR3: CASSLAGGGYEQFF. CDR3 coding DNA: TGTGCCAGCAGTTTGGCAGGGGGCGGCTATGAGCAGTTCTTC.

The chain couples TRBV5-1 to TRBJ1-5; D unclear. The CDR3 loop spans 13 amino acids. Per the germline V gene, CDR1 is SGHRS and CDR2 is YFSETQ. V lost 8 bases to trimming and J lost 4 bases, with 13 bases between them. The CDR3: CASGETPNQPQHF. Here the CDR3 DNA reads TGCGCCAGTGGTGAGACACCTAATCAGCCCCAGCATTTT.

The V gene is TRBV6-1, the J gene TRBJ2-1; 10 nucleotides agree with TRBD2. Germline CDR1 and CDR2: MNHNS and SASEGT. The CDR3 loop spans 16 amino acids. The V segment lost 3 bases and the J segment 5 bases; nucleotides outside the gene matches: 7. The CDR3 sequence: CASSDGGTSVHNEQFF. CDR3 nucleotide sequence: TGTGCCAGCAGTGATGGGGGGACTAGCGTCCACAATGAGCAGTTCTTC.

V and J are TRBV29-1 and TRBJ1-1; weak D call: TRBD1 (5 bases). V was clipped by 4 bases and J by 3 bases, with 12 bases between them. Germline loops: CDR1 SQVTM, CDR2 ANQGSEA. The CDR3 runs to 13 residues. CDR3 sequence reads: CSVVGGSYTEAFF. Written as DNA, the CDR3 is TGCAGCGTTGTGGGGGGTAGTTACACTGAAGCTTTCTTT.

The J gene is TRBJ2-7, the V gene TRBV5-1; 7 positions match TRBD1. The length of the CDR3 is 14 residues. Germline V CDR1 and CDR2: SGHRS, YFSETQ. V lost 4 bases to trimming and J lost 5 bases; unmatched junction nucleotides: 9. The CDR3 sequence: CASSTSRGNDEQYF. CDR3 bases: TGCGCCAGCAGCACATCCAGGGGGAACGACGAGCAGTACTTC.

V and J are TRBV7-3 and TRBJ1-5; D unresolved. CDR1 is SGHTA, CDR2 FQGTGA, per germline. This CDR3 has 13 residues. Trimming took 0 bases from V and 4 from J, leaving 4 bases between them. CDR3 sequence: CASSLTPNQPQHF. In nucleotides, the CDR3 is TGTGCCAGCAGCTTAACCCCAAATCAGCCCCAGCATTTT. The variable domain in full, completed from reference TRBV7-3 and TRBJ1-5, reads GAGVSQTPSNKVTEKGKYVELRCDPISGHTALYWYRQSLGQGPEFLIYFQGTGAADDSGLPNDRFFAVRPEGSVSTLKIQRTERGDSAVYLCASSLTPNQPQHFGDGTRLSIL.

V usage is TRBV7-6 and J usage is TRBJ2-1; the D gene is possibly TRBD2 (5 bases). Germline assignment: CDR1 SGHVS and CDR2 FNYEAQ. The CDR3 loop spans 13 amino acids. The V gene lost 0 bases and the J gene lost 9 bases, with 9 bases spanning the gap. This CDR3 is CASSLALAGEQFF. Written as DNA, the CDR3 is TGTGCCAGCAGCTTAGCCCTAGCCGGTGAGCAGTTCTTC.

This chain joins TRBV5-5 and TRBJ1-2, with D perhaps matching TRBD1 (5 bases). This CDR3 is built from 14 residues. Trimming cost V 4 bases and J 5 bases, with 15 bases left between them. Germline V gene sequence: CDR1 SGHKS, CDR2 YYEKEE (reference sequence). The CDR3 protein is CASSPQGARYGYTF. Here the CDR3 DNA reads TGTGCCAGCAGCCCCCAGGGTGCGCGGTATGGCTACACCTTC.

This sequence joins TRBV10-3 and TRBJ2-3; 12 bases fit TRBD2. The CDR3 has 14 residues. The V gene's germline CDR1 is ENHRY and CDR2 SYGVKD. The junction had 7 bases not matched to a gene; V was cut back by 8 bases and J by 7 bases. The CDR3 bases are TGTGCCATCCGAGCGGGGACTAGCGGGCATACGCAGTATTTT. It codes for CAIRAGTSGHTQYF.

This chain connects TRBV20-1 to TRBJ1-1; D call uncertain. Germline V CDR1 and CDR2: DFQATT, SNEGSKA (reference sequence). The CDR3 contains 11 residues. The CDR3 loop is CSAPRGTEAFF. CDR3 in DNA: TGCAGCGCCCCCCGAGGCACTGAAGCTTTCTTT.